The T cell receptor beta chain described here comes from a study of low-dose radiotherapy and immunotherapy resistance in tumors. Study as a whole: Individuals in Cohort 2 had 1 Gy per fraction every two weeks, adding up to 13 Gy over 26 weeks.

As for time point: before trial treatment. TRAV and TRBV primers primed cDNA for both TCRalpha and TCRbeta. A roughly 20-cycle PCR with a constant-region primer and V-primer adapter amplified TCRs. MiXCR, applied by TCRdb to the reads, yields one record per CDR3 protein. Among 100,000 or so distinct CDR3 sequences, 9.4% were seen once, and the ten largest hold around 0.93%. This clonotype showed up many times. This clonotype originated in a male donor with prostate cancer. The starting material was PBMCs, obtained before treatment.

CDR3 in amino acids: CASSSGEVYNEQFF. The CDR3 coding sequence is TGCGCCAGCAGCTCGGGAGAGGTCTACAATGAGCAGTTCTTC. The genes are TRBV5-1 and TRBJ2-1; a possible D gene is TRBD2 (6 bases). Germline V gene lookup returns CDR1 SGHRS and CDR2 YFSETQ. Trimming took 3 bases from V and 3 from J, leaving 10 bases between them. The CDR3 extends over 14 amino acids.